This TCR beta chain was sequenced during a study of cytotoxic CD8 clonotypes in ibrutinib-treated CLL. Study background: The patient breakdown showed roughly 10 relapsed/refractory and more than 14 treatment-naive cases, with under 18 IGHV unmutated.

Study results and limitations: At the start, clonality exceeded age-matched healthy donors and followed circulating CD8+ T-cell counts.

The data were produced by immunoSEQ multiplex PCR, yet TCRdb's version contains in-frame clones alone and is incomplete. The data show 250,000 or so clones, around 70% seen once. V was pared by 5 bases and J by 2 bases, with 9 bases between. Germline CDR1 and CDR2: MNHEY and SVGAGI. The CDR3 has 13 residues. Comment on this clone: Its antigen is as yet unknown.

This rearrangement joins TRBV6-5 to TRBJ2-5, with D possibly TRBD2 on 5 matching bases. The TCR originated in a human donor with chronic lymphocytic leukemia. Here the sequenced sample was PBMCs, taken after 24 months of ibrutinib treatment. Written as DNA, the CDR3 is TGTGCCAGCAGTGGACTTATTCAAGAGACCCAGTACTTC. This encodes CASSGLIQETQYF.